These T cell receptor beta chains were read from a single sample in a study of blood T cell repertoires in COVID-19. This table comes from immunoSEQ multiplex PCR, and its TCRdb copy is limited to in-frame clones, with some not included. Among around 30,000 clones, 85% to 95% were seen once, and the ten largest hold approximately 0.95%. The sequenced material came from peripheral blood. These receptor sequences come from a male donor with active COVID-19. Each CDR3 is given with its conserved first and last residue. The D gene is left open where the match is weak. Size tells how often a clone was seen (once, few, many) or the class of an expanded clone, and some rows leave it out.

NA,TRBJ1-3,TRBV7-6,NA,TGTGCCAGCAGCCTGACAGTATCTGGAAACACCATATATTTT,CASSLTVSGNTIYF
few,TRBJ1-1,TRBV27,TRBD1,TGTGCCAGCAGTGCCGGACAGGGGGTGAACACTGAAGCTTTCTTT,CASSAGQGVNTEAFF
NA,TRBJ1-5,TRBV6-2/TRBV6-3,TRBD1,TGTGCCAGCAGTGAGGACAGGGATTTTGGCAATCAGCCCCAGCATTTT,CASSEDRDFGNQPQHF
NA,TRBJ1-1,TRBV7-8,NA,TGTGCCAGCAGCCCCCAGCGGTACACTGAAGCTTTCTTT,CASSPQRYTEAFF
NA,TRBJ1-2,TRBV6-4,TRBD1,TGTGCCAGCAGCGCAGGGACAGGGGGCGCGCAGGGCTACACCTTC,CASSAGTGGAQGYTF
NA,TRBJ1-1,TRBV4-3,NA,TGCGCCAGCAGCCAAGCTCGGGGGGACACAGCTTTCTTT,CASSQARGDTAFF
NA,TRBJ2-3,TRBV2,TRBD1,TGTGCCAGCAGTTCCGGGACAGCTAGCACAGATACGCAGTATTTT,CASSSGTASTDTQYF
NA,TRBJ1-1,TRBV5-6,TRBD1,TGTGCCAGCTTGGGACAGGCCACTGAAGCTTTCTTT,CASLGQATEAFF
NA,TRBJ2-7,TRBV11-3,TRBD1,TGTGCCAGCAGCTTAGCGGGACAGGGCTACGAGCAGTACTTC,CASSLAGQGYEQYF
NA,TRBJ1-5,TRBV18,NA,TGTGCCAGCTCACAAGACAGTTTTAATCAGCCCCAGCATTTT,CASSQDSFNQPQHF
NA,TRBJ2-1,TRBV19,TRBD2,TGTGCCAGTAGTCGGGGGGATTACAATGAGCAGTTCTTC,CASSRGDYNEQFF
NA,TRBJ1-2,TRBV3-1/TRBV3-2,TRBD1,TGTGCCAGCAGCGAGGGACAGGGGGCTGGCTACACCTTC,CASSEGQGAGYTF
NA,TRBJ1-2,TRBV11-2,NA,TGTGCCAGCAGCTTTACGGCAGGGAACTATGGCTACACCTTC,CASSFTAGNYGYTF
NA,TRBJ2-2,TRBV14,TRBD1,TGTGCCAGCAGCCACCTTGGGGACAGGCGATTTTCCACCGGGGAGCTGTTTTTT,CASSHLGDRRFSTGELFF
NA,TRBJ1-1,TRBV6-6,TRBD1,TGTGCCAGCAGTCGGACAGGGCTGAACACTGAAGCTTTCTTT,CASSRTGLNTEAFF
NA,TRBJ2-1,TRBV9,TRBD2,TGTGCCAGCAGCGTAGCTCTGACCAGCGGGGGGGACAATGAGCAGTTCTTC,CASSVALTSGGDNEQFF
NA,TRBJ1-3,TRBV6-5,TRBD1,TGTGCCAGAGGGACAGGGCTTTCTTCTGGAAACACCATATATTTT,CARGTGLSSGNTIYF
NA,TRBJ2-5,TRBV6-2/TRBV6-3,NA,TGTGCCAGCAGTTACGGGACACCCCAAGAGACCCAGTACTTC,CASSYGTPQETQYF
NA,TRBJ1-4,TRBV7-8,NA,TGTGCCAGCAGCTTAAACAGGGTTTTCGCCCCACCCGAAAAACTGTTTTTT,CASSLNRVFAPPEKLFF
NA,TRBJ1-1,TRBV4-2,TRBD1,TGTGCCAGCAGCCCGGACAGGGGGTCGACTGAAGCTTTCTTT,CASSPDRGSTEAFF
NA,TRBJ2-4,TRBV5-4,NA,TGTGCCAGCAGCTTGGCCGGGAACAAAAACATTCAGTACTTC,CASSLAGNKNIQYF
once,TRBJ2-7,TRBV27,TRBD1,TGTGCCAGCAGCCGGACAGGAACCTACGAGCAGTACTTC,CASSRTGTYEQYF
NA,TRBJ2-1,TRBV27,TRBD1,TGTGCCAGCAGTTCAACCGGGACAGTCCTCAATGAGCAGTTCTTC,CASSSTGTVLNEQFF
NA,TRBJ2-7,TRBV7-2,NA,TGTGCCAGCAGCTTTGACAGAACTTCCTACGAGCAGTACTTC,CASSFDRTSYEQYF
NA,TRBJ1-4,TRBV29-1,NA,TGCAGCGCTGCAGGCCCTGCAACTAATGAAAAACTGTTTTTT,CSAAGPATNEKLFF
NA,TRBJ2-1,TRBV7-9,NA,TGTGCCAGCAGCTTAGCGCTCGGGGGCAATGAGCAGTTCTTC,CASSLALGGNEQFF
once,TRBJ2-5,TRBV12-3/TRBV12-4,NA,TGTGCCAGCAGTTTGGAGCGGGAGACCCAGTACTTC,CASSLERETQYF
NA,TRBJ1-2,TRBV7-9,NA,TGTGCCAGCACCCAGACTGTCTTCTATGGCTACACCTTC,CASTQTVFYGYTF